The 32 T cell receptor beta chains below were found in one sample sequenced in a study of blood T cell repertoires in COVID-19. Repertoires were generated with immunoSEQ multiplex PCR, while TCRdb's copy carries only in-frame clones and drops some. This sample yields 180,000 or so clones, of which about nine tenths are seen a single time; about 0.77% belongs to the top ten. The sample was PBMCs or T cells enriched from blood (not recorded which). The receptors were gathered from a woman younger than 35 who had recovered from COVID-19.

The chain joins TRBV11-3 to TRBJ2-5, with D possibly matching TRBD1 (7 bases). The germline V and J ends were trimmed by 5 bases and 1 base, with 14 bases remaining between them. The germline gives CDR1 SGHNT, CDR2 YENEEA. CDR3 size: 15 residues. Here the CDR3 DNA reads TGTGCCAGCAGCGGAGGGGGCGGATCCCAAGAGACCCAGTACTTC. It specifies CASSGGGGSQETQYF.

The rearrangement joins TRBV6-5 to TRBJ2-2; D unresolved. Germline CDR1 and CDR2: MNHEY and SVGAGI. Deletions cut 0 bases from V and 4 bases from J, with 9 bases between. This CDR3 is built from 15 residues. The chain's CDR3 is CASSYSPLSTGELFF. In DNA, the CDR3 is TGTGCCAGCAGTTACTCCCCGCTATCCACCGGGGAGCTGTTTTTT.

The chain carries TRBV19 and TRBJ1-2; perhaps TRBD1 as D (6 bases). The CDR3 is 16 amino acids. Deletions cut 5 bases from V and 1 base from J, with 17 bases between. Germline V gives CDR1 LNHDA, CDR2 SQIVND (reference sequence). The CDR3 DNA is TGTGCCAGTAGTCACAGACAACAGGGATTTAACTATGGCTACACCTTC. Encoded protein: CASSHRQQGFNYGYTF.

J is TRBJ1-2 and V is TRBV6-5; D gene unclear. CDR1 is MNHEY, CDR2 SVGAGI, per germline. The CDR3 is 13 residues long. Trimming took 7 bases from V and 4 from J, leaving 13 bases between them. The CDR3 nucleotides read TGTGCCAGCACGGTGAGGTCGGGCTATGGCTACACCTTC. Residues: CASTVRSGYGYTF.

The chain carries TRBV18 and TRBJ2-1; 12 nucleotides agree with TRBD2. Per germline, CDR1 KGHSH and CDR2 LQKENI. V lost 3 bases, J lost 6 bases, and 6 bases stayed unmatched. The length of the CDR3 is 16 residues. In DNA, the CDR3 is TGTGCCAGCTCACCGATAGGACTAGCGGGACGCAATGAGCAGTTCTTC. Amino acids: CASSPIGLAGRNEQFF.

Turning to this clone: At one boundary the junction diverges from the germline segment, which might be a read error. The chain uses TRBV28 and TRBJ2-7; TRBD1 agrees at 7 bases. From germline, CDR1 is MDHEN and CDR2 SYDVKM. The CDR3 contains 11 residues. The CDR3 loop reads CASSSDRPALF. The CDR3 bases are TGTGCCAGCAGTTCGGACAGGCCCGCGCTCTTC.

V gene TRBV9 combines with J gene TRBJ2-3, with 9 bases aligning to TRBD2. V was clipped by 0 bases and J by 5 bases; unmatched bases: 4. This CDR3 is 15 amino acids long. The germline gives CDR1 SGDLS, CDR2 YYNGEE. The CDR3 sequence: CASSVGGRAVDTQYF. Here the CDR3 DNA reads TGTGCCAGCAGCGTAGGCGGGAGGGCTGTAGATACGCAGTATTTT.

V and J are TRBV19 and TRBJ1-2; 8 bases are a match to TRBD1. The length of the CDR3 is 14 residues. CDR1 LNHDA and CDR2 SQIVND come from the germline V gene (reference sequence). V trimming: 5 bases; J trimming: 1 base; junction bases outside the gene matches: 3. CDR3 region: CASSPTGDNYGYTF. For the CDR3, the DNA is TGTGCCAGTAGTCCGACAGGGGATAACTATGGCTACACCTTC.

The rearrangement uses TRBV2 and TRBJ2-1; tentative D call: TRBD2 (7 bases). Per the germline V gene, CDR1 is SNHLY and CDR2 is FYNNEI. V was trimmed by 4 bases and J by 6 bases, leaving 13 bases between them. The CDR3 length is 14 residues. The DNA for the CDR3 is TGTGCCAGCAGTGTTGAGGGGGAGGGCAATGAGCAGTTCTTC. Its protein is CASSVEGEGNEQFF. The whole variable domain, remainder taken from reference TRBV2 and TRBJ2-1, is EPEVTQTPSHQVTQMGQEVILRCVPISNHLYFYWYRQILGQKVEFLVSFYNNEISEKSEIFDDQFSVERPDGSNFTLKIRSTKLEDSAMYFCASSVEGEGNEQFFGPGTRLTVL.

The sample holds one count of this clone. This sequence joins TRBV6-4 and TRBJ2-3; the D gene is possibly TRBD2 (6 bases). This CDR3 region has 16 residues. Germline values: CDR1 MRHNA, CDR2 SNTAGT. The ends were cut back, 6 bases at V and 2 bases at J, with 18 bases in the middle. The chain's CDR3 is CASRAPGPGATDTQYF. The CDR3 region has the DNA TGTGCCAGCAGAGCCCCGGGCCCGGGAGCCACAGATACGCAGTATTTT.

In its sample, this clone was seen a few times. A junction boundary mismatches the germline segment, possibly from a read error. The CDR3 nucleotides are TGTGCTAGCAGCCGAGACAGGGCGCCTACCTACGAGCAGTACTTC. As protein: CASSRDRAPTYEQYF. The chain is built from TRBV7-7 and TRBJ2-7, with TRBD1 matching over 7 bases. Germline CDR1 is SSHAT and CDR2 is FNYEAQ (reference sequence). CDR3 length: 15 amino acids.

CDR3 residues: CASRGGAIDEQFF. CDR3 nucleotides: TGTGCCAGTAGAGGGGGGGCCATAGATGAGCAGTTCTTC. The chain has TRBV19 and TRBJ2-1, with D possibly being TRBD2 (7 bases). The CDR3 totals 13 residues. The V end lost 6 bases, the J end lost 8 bases, and 14 bases lay between the germline ends. The germline CDR1 and CDR2 sequences are LNHDA and SQIVND (reference sequence).

This clone occurred once. The rearrangement joins TRBV14 to TRBJ2-3; the D is unclear. In germline, CDR1 is SGHDN, CDR2 FVKESK. V lost 1 base and J lost 6, with 14 bases in between. This CDR3 is built from 15 residues. The CDR3 nucleotides read TGTGCCAGCAGCCAAGCAGGATCTATTATGGATACGCAGTATTTT. It encodes CASSQAGSIMDTQYF.

CDR3 DNA sequence: TGTGCCAGCAGCCAGGTAGCGGGAGGGCCCCCCTACGAGCAGTACTTC. The encoded protein is CASSQVAGGPPYEQYF. The chain combines TRBV7-2 with TRBJ2-7, with 11 bases that match TRBD2. The CDR3 loop spans 16 amino acids. V lost 5 bases, J lost 2 bases, and 8 bases stayed unmatched. CDR1 is SGHTA, CDR2 FQGNSA, per germline.

V is TRBV5-6 and J is TRBJ2-1; D possibly corresponds to TRBD2 (6 bases). Trimming took 1 base from V and 8 from J, leaving 16 bases between them. Germline loops: CDR1 SGHDT, CDR2 YYEEEE. This CDR3 region has 15 residues. The CDR3 region has the DNA TGTGCCAGCAGCTTGTTTAGCGGTTTGAGAGATGAGCAGTTCTTC. It translates to CASSLFSGLRDEQFF.

The chain combines TRBV11-2 with TRBJ2-7; D perhaps matches TRBD1 (6 bases). V gave up 6 bases and J gave up 5 bases, with 14 bases separating them. The CDR3 loop spans 13 amino acids. Germline values: CDR1 SGHAT, CDR2 FQNNGV. CDR3 protein: CASRRTALNEQYF. Here the CDR3 DNA reads TGTGCCAGCAGGCGGACAGCTCTCAACGAGCAGTACTTC.

In DNA form, the CDR3 reads TGTGCCAGCAGCCAAGATCCGCGCCCGGGCTATGGCTACACCTTC. As protein: CASSQDPRPGYGYTF. The V and J genes are TRBV3-1 (or the pseudogene TRBV3-2) and TRBJ1-2; unclear D gene. The CDR3 loop spans 15 amino acids. Germline V gene data show CDR1 as LGHDT and CDR2 as YNNKEL (reference sequence). Trimming took 0 bases from V and 4 from J, leaving 12 bases between them.

The rearrangement links TRBV9 to TRBJ2-1; D possibly corresponds to TRBD2 (6 bases). This CDR3 has 14 residues. V was shortened by 4 bases and J by 5 bases, with 13 bases between the two germline ends. Looked up from germline, CDR1 is SGDLS and CDR2 is YYNGEE. CDR3 in DNA: TGTGCCAGCAGCACGACTAGTTTGCACAATGAGCAGTTCTTC. It encodes CASSTTSLHNEQFF.

This chain joins TRBV7-2 and TRBJ2-2; 7 bases are a match to TRBD2. The CDR3 totals 16 residues. V dropped 0 bases and J dropped 3; count of bases not matched to a gene: 4. Per germline, CDR1 SGHTA and CDR2 FQGNSA. In DNA form, the CDR3 reads TGTGCCAGCAGCTTAGCCGCCGGGAGGCACACCGGGGAGCTGTTTTTT. Translation gives CASSLAAGRHTGELFF. Together with reference TRBV7-2 and TRBJ2-2, the CDR3 gives the full variable domain: GAGVSQSPSNKVTEKGKDVELRCDPISGHTALYWYRQSLGQGLEFLIYFQGNSAPDKSGLPSDRFSAERTGGSVSTLTIQRTQQEDSAVYLCASSLAAGRHTGELFFGEGSRLTVL.

The V gene is TRBV30, the J gene TRBJ1-1; no clear D. Germline CDR1 reads GTSNPN; CDR2 reads SVGIG (reference sequence). Trimming took off 0 bases at V and 5 bases at J, with 13 bases between the two ends. There are 14 residues in the CDR3. CDR3: CAWSVRGGLTEAFF. CDR3 DNA: TGTGCCTGGAGTGTTAGAGGTGGTTTAACTGAAGCTTTCTTT.

This clone has only a few counts. The chain combines TRBV6-5 with TRBJ2-2; 10 bases map to TRBD1. The germline V gene has CDR1 MNHEY and CDR2 SVGAGI. J was trimmed by 7 bases and V by 6 bases; bases with no gene match: 8. The CDR3 has 15 residues. The CDR3, as DNA: TGTGCCAGCAGGACGGGGACAGGGGTATACGGGGAGCTGTTTTTT. This sequence encodes CASRTGTGVYGELFF.

This CDR3 is CASSLDRGPSYTF. CDR3 coding DNA: TGCGCCAGCAGCTTGGACAGGGGGCCGAGCTACACCTTC. The gene calls are TRBV5-1 and TRBJ1-2; 9 bases line up with TRBD1. This CDR3 is built from 13 residues. Trimming took 0 bases from V and 9 from J; bases not matched to a gene: 3. Per the germline V gene, CDR1 is SGHRS and CDR2 is YFSETQ.

The V call is TRBV15, the J call TRBJ2-7; a possible D gene is TRBD2 (5 bases). V lost 3 bases, J lost 3 bases, and 9 bases lay in between. The CDR3 has 13 amino acids. Germline CDR1 is LNHNV and CDR2 is YYDKDF (reference sequence). The DNA of the CDR3 is TGTGCCACCAGCAGCGGGGTTTACTACGAGCAGTACTTC. Translation gives CATSSGVYYEQYF.

The chain recombines TRBV7-8 with TRBJ2-7, with D possibly TRBD2 on 5 matching bases. Germline V gene data show CDR1 as SGHVS and CDR2 as FQNEAQ. This CDR3 region has 13 residues. V was pared by 5 bases and J by 4 bases, with 12 bases between. CDR3 DNA sequence: TGTGCCAGCAGCGTTGGCCGGGAATACGAGCAGTACTTC. Amino acids: CASSVGREYEQYF.

This clone appeared a single time. The chain couples TRBV6-2 or TRBV6-3 to TRBJ2-1; D unclear. Per the germline V gene, CDR1 is MNHEY and CDR2 is SVGEGT. CDR3 size: 11 residues. Trimming left V 2 bases short and J 9 bases short, with 5 bases between. The CDR3 loop reads CASSYAAEQFF. The CDR3 region has the DNA TGTGCCAGCAGTTACGCGGCTGAGCAGTTCTTC.

This rearrangement joins TRBV11-2 to TRBJ2-7, with D maybe TRBD2 (6 bases). Trimming took off 5 bases at V and 2 bases at J, with 10 bases between the two ends. Per germline, CDR1 SGHAT and CDR2 FQNNGV. There are 13 residues in the CDR3. The CDR3 nucleotides read TGTGCCAGCAGCCTCCGGGAGACCTACGAGCAGTACTTC. Its protein is CASSLRETYEQYF.

The chain has TRBV9 and TRBJ2-7, with a tentative D call TRBD1 (5 bases). Trimming stripped 0 bases from V and 7 bases from J, with 11 bases between. The CDR3 is 13 residues long. CDR1 SGDLS and CDR2 YYNGEE come from the germline V gene. The CDR3 nucleotides read TGTGCCAGCAGCGTAGAGGGGCAGGGAGAGCAGTACTTC. Translation: CASSVEGQGEQYF. The variable domain in full, with the rest retrieved from reference TRBV9 and TRBJ2-7, is DSGVTQTPKHLITATGQRVTLRCSPRSGDLSVYWYQQSLDQGLQFLIQYYNGEERAKGNILERFSAQQFPDLHSELNLSSLELGDSALYFCASSVEGQGEQYFGPGTRLTVT.

The chain carries TRBV4-1 and TRBJ2-1; 8 bases align to TRBD2. The ends lost 0 bases at V and 7 bases at J; junction bases unmatched: 8. CDR3 length equals 16 residues. Germline V lookup: CDR1 MGHRA, CDR2 YSYEKL. The CDR3 coding sequence is TGCGCCAGCAGCCAAGAAGAAGCGGGAGAATCGAATGAGCAGTTCTTC. The encoded protein is CASSQEEAGESNEQFF.

This clone came up a few times. V and J are TRBV3-1 (or the pseudogene TRBV3-2) and TRBJ1-6, with D maybe TRBD1 (5 bases). This CDR3 is 14 amino acids long. Germline V gene data show CDR1 as LGHDT and CDR2 as YNNKEL (reference sequence). The germline V and J ends were trimmed by 1 base and 10 bases, with 11 bases remaining between them. The CDR3 DNA sequence: TGTGCCAGCAGCCAAGGCGGGGGTTGGTCACCCCTCCACTTT. It is translated as CASSQGGGWSPLHF.

The chain couples TRBV11-2 to TRBJ1-1; D is possibly TRBD1 (6 bases). This CDR3 is 14 amino acids long. Looked up from germline, CDR1 is SGHAT and CDR2 is FQNNGV. With 5 bases removed from V and 4 bases from J, the gap between germline ends came to 14 bases. The chain's CDR3 is CASSVSRGSTEAFF. The CDR3, as DNA: TGTGCCAGCAGCGTCTCCAGGGGAAGCACTGAAGCTTTCTTT.

The rearrangement uses TRBV7-2 and TRBJ2-3, with unresolved D. The ends were cut back, 0 bases at V and 6 bases at J, with 10 bases in the middle. The CDR3 spans 14 residues. Germline CDR1 reads SGHTA; CDR2 reads FQGNSA. CDR3 sequence: CASSLARWNDTQYF. In DNA form, the CDR3 reads TGTGCCAGCAGCTTAGCCAGGTGGAACGATACGCAGTATTTT.

The chain joins TRBV27 to TRBJ1-2, with TRBD1 matching 8 bases. The CDR3 has 15 residues. V shed 5 bases and J 0 bases; nucleotides not matched to a gene: 5. CDR1 and CDR2 (germline): MNHEY, SMNVEV (reference sequence). The CDR3 nucleotides read TGTGCCAGCAGTCCGCAGACAGGGGCTAACTATGGCTACACCTTC. Its translation: CASSPQTGANYGYTF.